Listed here are 3 T cell receptor beta chains from one sample, sequenced in a study of blood T cell repertoires in COVID-19. The data were produced by immunoSEQ multiplex PCR, yet TCRdb's version contains in-frame clones alone and is incomplete. The sample yields 150,000 to 200,000 clones, roughly 86% seen once. Sequenced material: PBMCs or T cells enriched from blood (not recorded which). These receptors all stem from a woman in her twenties or thirties who had recovered from COVID-19.

The gene calls are TRBV6-1 and TRBJ1-2; 7 bases agree with TRBD1. This CDR3 region has 16 residues. Trimming removed 3 bases from V and 0 bases from J; junction bases left unmatched: 7. Germline lookup yields CDR1 MNHNS and CDR2 SASEGT. CDR3 amino acids: CASSDGGTVANYGYTF. CDR3 DNA sequence: TGTGCCAGCAGTGACGGCGGGACAGTAGCTAACTATGGCTACACCTTC.

V usage is TRBV7-6 and J usage is TRBJ2-3, with 9 bases aligning to TRBD2. Germline assignment: CDR1 SGHVS and CDR2 FNYEAQ. The CDR3 sequence is 16 residues long. V trimming: 4 bases; J trimming: 2 bases; junction bases outside the gene matches: 7. As DNA, the CDR3 is TGTGCCAGCAGCTCCATAGCGGGAGAGATCACAGATACGCAGTATTTT. This gives the protein CASSSIAGEITDTQYF.

The J gene is TRBJ2-2, the V gene TRBV7-9; TRBD2 is a possible D gene (5 bases). The CDR3 spans 16 residues. Per the germline V gene, CDR1 is SEHNR and CDR2 is FQNEAQ (reference sequence). V gave up 3 bases and J gave up 3 bases, with 14 bases separating them. CDR3 nucleotides: TGTGCCAGCAGCTTTTTAGCGTTTAGCGACACCGGGGAGCTGTTTTTT. As protein: CASSFLAFSDTGELFF.